The next 4 T cell receptor beta chains were all read from a single sample in a study of spatial heterogeneity in lung cancer. Study-wide findings and caveats: Mutation counts in tumors were tracked by counts of expanded intratumoral alpha and beta TCRs.

For these receptors, no antigen is known. Time point reported: sample taken at primary tumor resection. Each CDR3 protein is one row after TCRdb ran MiXCR on the 5' RACE reads. The sample contains just under 9,500 distinct CDR3 sequences, around 8% of which appear only once. The input for sequencing was lung tumor tissue, taken at surgery. The origin of the receptors is a male donor with early-stage non-small cell lung cancer.

The V call is TRBV6-5, the J call TRBJ1-2; unclear D gene. V lost 0 bases, J lost 2 bases, and 10 bases lay in between. Germline CDR1 MNHEY, CDR2 SVGAGI. The CDR3 spans 15 residues. CDR3: CASSYSPQYNYGYTF. The CDR3, as DNA: TGTGCCAGCAGTTACTCCCCTCAATACAACTATGGCTACACCTTC.

This clonotype was picked up a small number of times. This chain links TRBV12-3 or TRBV12-4 with TRBJ2-6; D gene ambiguous. V was shortened by 2 bases and J by 10 bases, with 0 bases between the two germline ends. The CDR3 is made up of 10 amino acids. CDR3 sequence reads: CASSLNVLTF. The CDR3 DNA reads TGTGCCAGCAGTTTAAACGTCCTGACTTTC.

By frequency in the sample, this clonotype is medium-sized. The genes are TRBV6-5 and TRBJ2-7; 7 nucleotides agree with TRBD1. This CDR3 has 14 residues. Germline values: CDR1 MNHEY, CDR2 SVGAGI. The J segment lost 4 bases and the V segment lost 6 bases, leaving 9 bases of the junction unmatched. The CDR3 coding sequence is TGTGCCAGCAGGATAAGACAGGGTTGGTACGAGCAGTACTTC. This codes for CASRIRQGWYEQYF.

The sample holds many counts of this clonotype. The chain is built from TRBV6-5 and TRBJ1-3; 7 bases map to TRBD1. The V gene's germline CDR1 is MNHEY and CDR2 SVGAGI. The CDR3 spans 15 residues. Trimming took 5 bases from V and 2 from J; bases not matched to a gene: 6. CDR3 loop: CASSKAGTAGNTIYF. CDR3 DNA: TGTGCCAGCAGTAAGGCCGGGACAGCTGGAAACACCATATATTTT.